The 32 T cell receptor beta chains below all came from one sample that was sequenced in a study of cytomegalovirus exposure and HLA in healthy donors. Vbeta (60) and Jbeta (13) primers were used in the PCR. Clones were read by immunoSEQ multiplex PCR, and TCRdb kept only the in-frame ones, dropping some. The sample holds about 200,000 clones, around 83% seen once. The sample was PBMCs. These receptors were taken from a woman in her forties or fifties in good health and CMV-seropositive.

V and J are TRBV7-9 and TRBJ1-1, with unresolved D. The CDR3 is made up of 14 amino acids. Germline V gene lookup returns CDR1 SEHNR and CDR2 FQNEAQ (reference sequence). The ends were cut back, 0 bases at V and 4 bases at J, with 9 bases in the middle. CDR3 in DNA: TGTGCCAGCAGCTTAGCCTCGGGTATCACTGAAGCTTTCTTT. It encodes CASSLASGITEAFF.

The chain recombines TRBV7-9 with TRBJ2-1; possibly TRBD2 for D (6 bases). Trimming removed 1 base at V and 8 bases at J, with 12 bases between. Germline values: CDR1 SEHNR, CDR2 FQNEAQ (reference sequence). The length of the CDR3 is 14 residues. CDR3 amino acids: CASSLGGARDEQFF. The CDR3 nucleotides are TGTGCCAGCAGCTTAGGCGGGGCGCGGGATGAGCAGTTCTTC.

This clone was found a few times. The genes are TRBV6-6 and TRBJ2-2; 7 nucleotides match TRBD2. CDR3 length: 14 residues. The V segment lost 7 bases and the J segment 1 base; nucleotides outside the gene matches: 3. The germline V gene encodes CDR1 MNHNY and CDR2 SVGAGI (reference sequence). The CDR3: CASTPGGNTGELFF. CDR3 sequence (DNA): TGTGCCAGCACCCCGGGGGGGAACACCGGGGAGCTGTTTTTT.

The chain carries TRBV5-6 and TRBJ2-5; weak D call: TRBD2 (5 bases). Germline V gene lookup returns CDR1 SGHDT and CDR2 YYEEEE. Trimming pared 3 bases from V and 1 base from J, leaving 10 bases between. The CDR3 extends over 14 amino acids. This CDR3 reads CASSSRGSQETQYF. Written as DNA, the CDR3 is TGTGCCAGCAGCTCACGGGGTTCCCAAGAGACCCAGTACTTC.

Only one count was recorded for this clone. This sequence joins TRBV27 and TRBJ1-1; no firm D call. The CDR3 length is 13 residues. Trimming pared 6 bases from V and 1 base from J, leaving 9 bases between. Germline V CDR1 and CDR2: MNHEY, SMNVEV (reference sequence). This CDR3 reads CASSFTANTEAFF. CDR3 in DNA: TGTGCCAGCAGCTTTACAGCGAACACTGAAGCTTTCTTT.

This rearrangement joins TRBV11-2 to TRBJ1-4; no firm D call. V was clipped by 3 bases and J by 3 bases, with 11 bases between them. Germline V gene lookup returns CDR1 SGHAT and CDR2 FQNNGV. The CDR3 totals 15 residues. CDR3 coding DNA: TGTGCCAGCAGCTTCGGGAGTCAGGCTAATGAAAAACTGTTTTTT. Translating it yields CASSFGSQANEKLFF.

The rearrangement joins TRBV10-3 to TRBJ2-7, with 7 bases fitting TRBD1. The CDR3 is made up of 13 amino acids. CDR1 is ENHRY and CDR2 is SYGVKD in the germline V gene. Unmatched junction bases numbered 10, after V lost 11 bases and J lost 3 bases. The CDR3 region is CASGNRGYYEQYF. CDR3 in DNA: TGTGCCTCTGGAAACAGGGGTTACTACGAGCAGTACTTC.

This chain links TRBV7-9 with TRBJ2-3; D remains unclear. This CDR3 has 16 residues. V gave up 5 bases and J gave up 2 bases, with 17 bases separating them. Germline assignment: CDR1 SEHNR and CDR2 FQNEAQ (reference sequence). The CDR3 nucleotides read TGTGCCAGCAGCCCCAAAACCAGGCTGCTCACAGATACGCAGTATTTT. Protein product: CASSPKTRLLTDTQYF.

The V call is TRBV15, the J call TRBJ1-2, with a possible D match to TRBD1 (6 bases). The CDR3 has 17 amino acids. V dropped 0 bases and J dropped 1 base, with 15 bases sitting between them. Germline CDR1 and CDR2: LNHNV and YYDKDF (reference sequence). The CDR3 nucleotides read TGTGCCACCAGCAGAGACCCCGGACAGATATTTAACTATGGCTACACCTTC. Protein product: CATSRDPGQIFNYGYTF.

The chain employs TRBV5-4 and TRBJ2-2; D possibly corresponds to TRBD1 (5 bases). The CDR3 has 13 amino acids. Germline values: CDR1 SGHNT, CDR2 YYREEE (reference sequence). Trimming pared 5 bases from V and 5 bases from J, leaving 10 bases between. CDR3 nucleotide sequence: TGTGCCAGCAGTCCCAGGGTTACCGGGGAGCTGTTTTTT. The encoded protein is CASSPRVTGELFF.

This clone has a single count. The rearrangement links TRBV6-5 to TRBJ1-1, with D perhaps matching TRBD1 (5 bases). Germline-derived CDR1 and CDR2 are MNHEY and SVGAGI. This CDR3 region has 14 residues. The ends were cut back, 5 bases at V and 2 bases at J, with 12 bases in the middle. The DNA for the CDR3 is TGTGCCAGCAGTCGTGAGACAGTAAACACTGAAGCTTTCTTT. This sequence encodes CASSRETVNTEAFF.

This clone was picked up a small number of times. The chain employs TRBV4-1 and TRBJ2-3, with TRBD2 identical over 10 bases. The CDR3 length is 16 residues. Germline trimming cut 1 base from V and 2 bases from J; bases unmatched to any gene: 3. Germline V gene sequence: CDR1 MGHRA, CDR2 YSYEKL. Here the CDR3 reads CASSQGLAGVTDTQYF. CDR3 sequence (DNA): TGCGCCAGCAGCCAAGGCCTAGCGGGAGTCACAGATACGCAGTATTTT.

This CDR3 reads CASSQAGPGTGPYEQYF. CDR3 nucleotide sequence: TGCGCCAGCAGCCAAGCAGGGCCCGGGACAGGACCCTACGAGCAGTACTTC. V and J are TRBV4-1 and TRBJ2-7, with 8 bases that match TRBD1. Germline loops: CDR1 MGHRA, CDR2 YSYEKL. The length of the CDR3 is 17 residues. V lost 1 base, J lost 2 bases, and 10 bases stayed unmatched.

The chain combines TRBV7-9 with TRBJ2-3, with a tentative D call TRBD2 (6 bases). Germline V lookup: CDR1 SEHNR, CDR2 FQNEAQ (reference sequence). The CDR3 totals 16 residues. V lost 1 base, J lost 2 bases, and 13 bases lay in between. CDR3 nucleotides: TGTGCCAGCAGCTTAGTACTCGGGGGATACACAGATACGCAGTATTTT. It encodes CASSLVLGGYTDTQYF.

The rearrangement joins TRBV5-4 to TRBJ2-7; 10 bases agree with TRBD2. The CDR3 sequence is 14 residues long. Germline CDR1 is SGHNT and CDR2 is YYREEE (reference sequence). The J segment lost 9 bases and the V segment lost 1 base, leaving 7 bases of the junction unmatched. As DNA, the CDR3 is TGTGCCAGCAGCTTGAAGCGGGAGGGCGCCGGGCAGTACTTC. Translated, it gives CASSLKREGAGQYF.

The rearrangement links TRBV28 to TRBJ2-1, with a weak D call TRBD2 (6 bases). V lost 5 bases, J lost 4 bases, and 9 bases lay in between. Germline CDR1 reads MDHEN; CDR2 reads SYDVKM. There are 13 residues in the CDR3. CDR3 loop: CASSRDFYNEQFF. In DNA form, the CDR3 reads TGTGCCAGCAGTAGGGACTTTTACAATGAGCAGTTCTTC.

The chain has TRBV4-1 and TRBJ2-1; D perhaps matches TRBD2 (5 bases). V lost 3 bases and J 5 bases, leaving 11 bases between the germline ends. This CDR3 is built from 14 residues. Germline-derived CDR1 and CDR2 are MGHRA and YSYEKL. CDR3 in amino acids: CASSQGATDNEQFF. The DNA of the CDR3 is TGCGCCAGCAGCCAGGGAGCAACAGACAATGAGCAGTTCTTC.

The chain links TRBV15 to TRBJ2-5, with D possibly being TRBD2 (5 bases). V lost 1 base to trimming and J lost 2 bases, with 8 bases between them. The germline CDR1 and CDR2 sequences are LNHNV and YYDKDF (reference sequence). The CDR3 is 14 amino acids. Here the CDR3 reads CATSRVQRQETQYF. In nucleotides, the CDR3 is TGTGCCACCAGCAGAGTCCAGCGGCAAGAGACCCAGTACTTC.

The rearrangement uses TRBV5-1 and TRBJ2-3; D perhaps matches TRBD2 (5 bases). V was shortened by 4 bases and J by 6 bases, with 15 bases between the two germline ends. CDR3 length: 14 residues. CDR1 is SGHRS, CDR2 YFSETQ, per germline. As DNA, the CDR3 is TGCGCCAGCAGCCTGGACGGGGTGGGTGATACGCAGTATTTT. Translated: CASSLDGVGDTQYF.

This rearrangement joins TRBV30 to TRBJ1-5; D gene ambiguous. The CDR3 runs 14 residues. V was cut by 3 bases and J by 1 base, with 10 bases left in between. Germline loops: CDR1 GTSNPN, CDR2 SVGIG (reference sequence). CDR3 in amino acids: CAWSLGISNQPQHF. DNA of the CDR3: TGTGCCTGGAGCCTCGGGATCAGCAATCAGCCCCAGCATTTT.

V gene TRBV25-1 combines with J gene TRBJ2-2, with 8 bases lining up with TRBD1. The junction had 12 bases not matched to a gene; V was cut back by 5 bases and J by 4 bases. Germline CDR1 and CDR2: MGHDK and SYGVNS. The CDR3 totals 17 residues. CDR3 in DNA: TGTGCCAGCAGTCGTAGCCAAGGACAGGGTAGCACCGGGGAGCTGTTTTTT. This codes for CASSRSQGQGSTGELFF.

The rearrangement uses TRBV15 and TRBJ1-1, with D possibly matching TRBD1 (6 bases). Germline V CDR1 and CDR2: LNHNV, YYDKDF (reference sequence). V was shortened by 0 bases and J by 3 bases, with 20 bases between the two germline ends. The CDR3 loop spans 18 amino acids. The CDR3 sequence: CATSRDTTGDSFDTEAFF. For the CDR3, the DNA is TGTGCCACCAGCAGAGATACGACAGGTGATTCCTTCGACACTGAAGCTTTCTTT.

The sample holds one count of this clone. The chain employs TRBV5-4 and TRBJ2-3, with TRBD1 identical over 10 bases. The length of the CDR3 is 14 residues. V lost 4 bases and J lost 3; bases outside the gene matches: 2. Germline loops: CDR1 SGHNT, CDR2 YYREEE (reference sequence). CDR3: CASSTGQGTDTQYF. The CDR3 DNA is TGTGCCAGCAGCACGGGACAGGGGACAGATACGCAGTATTTT.

The chain employs TRBV28 and TRBJ1-1; 10 bases are shared with TRBD1. The germline V gene has CDR1 MDHEN and CDR2 SYDVKM. The junction had 5 bases not matched to a gene; V was cut back by 5 bases and J by 8 bases. This CDR3 region has 13 residues. CDR3 bases: TGTGCCAGCAGTCTGGGACAGGGGCCCGAAGCTTTCTTT. Its translation: CASSLGQGPEAFF.

This clone has only a few counts. J is TRBJ2-2 and V is TRBV13, with 8 bases aligning to TRBD2. The trim removed 4 bases at V and 4 bases at J, leaving 8 bases unmatched. Germline V gene data show CDR1 as PRHDT and CDR2 as FYEKMQ (reference sequence). This CDR3 contains 16 residues. The CDR3 DNA reads as TGTGCCAGCAGCTGGGGGACGGGGGGGAGCACCGGGGAGCTGTTTTTT. Its translation is CASSWGTGGSTGELFF.

This clone was counted only a few times. The chain employs TRBV19 and TRBJ2-2, with D tentatively TRBD1 (5 bases). The V and J ends lost 6 bases and 4 bases respectively, with 12 bases between them. CDR1 and CDR2 from the germline V gene are LNHDA and SQIVND (reference sequence). This CDR3 is built from 14 residues. The CDR3 region has the DNA TGTGCCAGTAGGGGGCCGGATTTCACCGGGGAGCTGTTTTTT. Its protein is CASRGPDFTGELFF.

This clone came up once. The chain employs TRBV5-1 and TRBJ1-1, with TRBD1 as a possible D gene (6 bases). This CDR3 is 15 amino acids long. Trimming cost V 3 bases and J 1 base, with 13 bases left between them. The germline gives CDR1 SGHRS, CDR2 YFSETQ. The DNA of the CDR3 is TGCGCCAGCAGCTGGGGACAAGCAAAGAACACTGAAGCTTTCTTT. Translation gives CASSWGQAKNTEAFF.

In DNA form, the CDR3 reads TGTGCCAGCAGGGAAGGGACTGGGGAGCTGTTTTTT. Protein sequence: CASREGTGELFF. The V and J genes are TRBV27 and TRBJ2-2, with D possibly being TRBD2 (6 bases). Trimming removed 6 bases at V and 8 bases at J, with 10 bases between. CDR3 length: 12 amino acids. Germline CDR1 is MNHEY and CDR2 is SMNVEV (reference sequence).

The V and J genes are TRBV7-4 and TRBJ1-5; TRBD1 agrees at 11 bases. Germline values: CDR1 SGHVT, CDR2 SQSDAQ. The CDR3 is made up of 18 amino acids. V was clipped by 7 bases and J by 2 bases; unmatched bases: 13. The CDR3 loop is CASNPRPGQGACNQPQHF. The CDR3 DNA is TGTGCCAGCAACCCGAGACCCGGACAGGGGGCTTGCAATCAGCCCCAGCATTTT.

The chain joins TRBV19 to TRBJ1-4; TRBD1 might be the D (5 bases). The CDR3 contains 15 residues. Germline lookup yields CDR1 LNHDA and CDR2 SQIVND (reference sequence). V gave up 3 bases and J gave up 11 bases, with 19 bases separating them. The CDR3 nucleotides are TGTGCCAGTAGTATGACCCCATTGGACAAGTGGAAACTGTTTTTT. As protein: CASSMTPLDKWKLFF. Full variable domain (rest looked up from reference TRBV19 and TRBJ1-4): DGGITQSPKYLFRKEGQNVTLSCEQNLNHDAMYWYRQDPGQGLRLIYYSQIVNDFQKGDIAEGYSVSREKKESFPLTVTSAQKNPTAFYLCASSMTPLDKWKLFFGSGTQLSVL.

Only one count was recorded for this clone. CDR3 in amino acids: CASSQDEGKGVRGNQPQHF. CDR3 DNA: TGCGCCAGCAGCCAAGATGAGGGAAAGGGGGTTCGGGGCAATCAGCCCCAGCATTTT. V is TRBV4-1 and J is TRBJ1-5; D is perhaps TRBD1 (6 bases). V lost 0 bases and J lost 2, with 20 bases in between. The CDR3 is made up of 19 amino acids. Germline V gene sequence: CDR1 MGHRA, CDR2 YSYEKL.

This chain connects TRBV5-6 to TRBJ1-6; D is unresolved. Trimming stripped 2 bases from V and 0 bases from J, with 9 bases between. CDR1 is SGHDT and CDR2 is YYEEEE in the germline V gene. This CDR3 comprises 16 residues. The DNA of the CDR3 is TGTGCCAGCAGCTTCTCGACTAGCTCCTATAATTCACCCCTCCACTTT. Its translation: CASSFSTSSYNSPLHF.